This TCR beta chain emerged from a study of blood T cell repertoires in COVID-19. Study information: T cells, B-cell-depleted T cells, or PBMCs supplied cDNA or gDNA.

CDR3 length: 16 residues. V gave up 5 bases and J gave up 6 bases, with 20 bases separating them. The germline V gene has CDR1 MDHEN and CDR2 SYDVKM. As originally analysed: The assay estimated nucleated cells by amplifying reference gene primers. Assay used: immunoSEQ multiplex PCR; TCRdb lists only in-frame clones, some missing. Clone size and V and J calls were adopted from that table, with D and trimming inferred from the DNA. Of about 140,000 clones in the sample, about 90% were seen once. This clone was picked up a small number of times. Source material: peripheral blood. The origin of this receptor is a man between 50 and 59 years old with active or convalescent COVID-19. The rearrangement uses TRBV28 and TRBJ1-5, with a possible D match to TRBD1 (5 bases). The CDR3 protein is CASSPTHTGAGQPQHF. The CDR3 DNA reads as TGTGCCAGCAGTCCCACCCACACAGGCGCCGGTCAGCCCCAGCATTTT.